Presented here are 27 T cell receptor beta chains from one specimen sequenced in a study of blood T cells in healthy people across ages. Combining a sample-barcoded 5' primer with a J-beta primer mix, a second PCR ran for about 6 to 12 cycles. From the 5' RACE reads, TCRdb called clonotypes with MiXCR, one entry per CDR3 protein. The sample includes over 1,500,000 distinct CDR3 sequences, about two fifths seen only once; the top ten take about 23%. Sequencing input: blood. These receptors were collected from a human donor in good health.

This clonotype has only a few counts. V usage is TRBV7-9 and J usage is TRBJ2-1; 8 nucleotides match TRBD1. Trimming removed 5 bases from V and 0 bases from J; junction bases left unmatched: 6. The CDR3 covers 16 residues. Germline loops: CDR1 SEHNR, CDR2 FQNEAQ (reference sequence). This chain's CDR3 is CASSPRQGFSYNEQFF. The CDR3 DNA is TGTGCCAGCAGCCCCAGACAGGGGTTCTCCTACAATGAGCAGTTCTTC. Complete variable domain (other parts from reference TRBV7-9 and TRBJ2-1): DTGVSQNPRHKITKRGQNVTFRCDPISEHNRLYWYRQTLGQGPEFLTYFQNEAQLEKSRLLSDRFSAERPKGSFSTLEIQRTEQGDSAMYLCASSPRQGFSYNEQFFGPGTRLTVL.

The chain carries TRBV28 and TRBJ1-2; 9 bases map to TRBD1. Germline assignment: CDR1 MDHEN and CDR2 SYDVKM. The CDR3 covers 17 residues. Losses at the gene ends were 7 bases for V and 4 bases for J; bases not matched to a gene: 16. The CDR3 loop reads CASTNPRTGATSYGYTF. CDR3 DNA: TGTGCCAGCACCAATCCTAGGACAGGGGCAACTTCCTATGGCTACACCTTC.

This clonotype has ten or more counts. The gene calls are TRBV29-1 and TRBJ2-7; 9 bases fit TRBD2. The J segment lost 2 bases and the V segment lost 6 bases, leaving 11 bases of the junction unmatched. The CDR3 length is 15 residues. Germline values: CDR1 SQVTM, CDR2 ANQGSEA. The CDR3 here is CSVLAGSTTPYEQYF. Written as DNA, the CDR3 is TGCAGCGTCCTAGCGGGGAGTACCACCCCCTACGAGCAGTACTTC.

In its sample, this clonotype was seen a few times. The chain joins TRBV20-1 to TRBJ1-2; 10 bases are shared with TRBD1. The junction had 4 bases not matched to a gene; V was cut back by 0 bases and J by 3 bases. The CDR3 contains 15 residues. CDR1 is DFQATT and CDR2 is SNEGSKA in the germline V gene (reference sequence). DNA for the CDR3: TGCAGTGCTAGAGATCTAGGACAGGGGGACTATGGCTACACCTTC. This translates into CSARDLGQGDYGYTF.

V usage is TRBV10-3 and J usage is TRBJ2-3, with D hard to call. Germline-derived CDR1 and CDR2 are ENHRY and SYGVKD. The V end lost 6 bases, the J end lost 0 bases, and 10 bases lay between the germline ends. The CDR3 loop spans 14 amino acids. The CDR3: CAIRNSSSTDTQYF. The DNA for the CDR3 is TGTGCCATCAGGAACAGCTCTAGCACAGATACGCAGTATTTT.

This sequence joins TRBV25-1 and TRBJ1-4; the match to TRBD1 covers 7 bases. CDR1 and CDR2 from the germline V gene are MGHDK and SYGVNS. The length of the CDR3 is 13 residues. The J segment lost 8 bases and the V segment lost 2 bases, leaving 2 bases of the junction unmatched. CDR3 DNA: TGTGCCAGCAGTGAAGACAGGGCCGAAAAACTGTTTTTT. This gives the protein CASSEDRAEKLFF.

This chain joins TRBV20-1 and TRBJ1-6; a weak D match, TRBD1 (6 bases). Looked up from germline, CDR1 is DFQATT and CDR2 is SNEGSKA (reference sequence). The CDR3 runs to 14 residues. Trimming stripped 7 bases from V and 9 bases from J, with 19 bases between. The CDR3 coding sequence is TGCAGTGTTTTAGGGGGGGCCCCCCCTTCACCCCTCCACTTT. Its protein is CSVLGGAPPSPLHF.

In its sample, this clonotype was seen a few times. This chain connects TRBV4-3 to TRBJ1-1; D unresolved. Deletions cut 4 bases from V and 8 bases from J, with 17 bases between. The CDR3 runs 14 residues. Germline lookup yields CDR1 LGHNA and CDR2 YSLEER. The CDR3 reads CASSPTVGVGEAFF. DNA for the CDR3: TGCGCCAGCAGCCCCACAGTGGGCGTGGGAGAAGCTTTCTTT.

In its sample, this clonotype was seen many times. The chain couples TRBV5-1 to TRBJ2-7, with 7 nucleotides matching TRBD2. V gave up 3 bases and J gave up 2 bases; unmatched junction bases: 5. The germline gives CDR1 SGHRS, CDR2 YFSETQ. CDR3 length equals 14 residues. CDR3 in amino acids: CASSYSSGPYEQYF. The CDR3 nucleotides read TGCGCCAGCAGCTATTCTAGCGGACCCTACGAGCAGTACTTC.

DNA of the CDR3: TGTGCCAGCAGCTTAATGGGGGGATCAACCTACGAGCAGTACTTC. This codes for CASSLMGGSTYEQYF. This chain connects TRBV7-2 to TRBJ2-4; D is perhaps TRBD2 (6 bases). The J call may be in error: the DNA end matches TRBJ2-7 better. The CDR3 sequence is 15 residues long. In germline, CDR1 is SGHTA, CDR2 FQGNSA.

This clonotype has only a few counts. The chain is built from TRBV11-2 and TRBJ2-1; no firm D call. Trimming pared 1 base from V and 1 base from J, leaving 8 bases between. CDR1 is SGHAT, CDR2 FQNNGV, per germline. The CDR3 is 15 residues long. The chain's CDR3 is CASSLVGPSYNEQFF. Written as DNA, the CDR3 is TGTGCCAGCAGCTTAGTAGGTCCATCCTACAATGAGCAGTTCTTC.

CDR3 DNA: TGTGCCAGCAGGACGGGACAGGGGTACTACGAGCAGTACTTC. Amino acid sequence: CASRTGQGYYEQYF. The rearrangement joins TRBV28 to TRBJ2-7, with 10 bases aligning to TRBD1. The length of the CDR3 is 14 residues. Germline V gene lookup returns CDR1 MDHEN and CDR2 SYDVKM. Unmatched junction bases numbered 5, after V lost 6 bases and J lost 3 bases.

This clonotype was seen many times. The chain has TRBV4-3 and TRBJ2-5; D gene ambiguous. The germline CDR1 and CDR2 sequences are LGHNA and YSLEER. The CDR3 length is 13 residues. V lost 3 bases to trimming and J lost 5 bases, with 10 bases between them. The CDR3 region is CASSQDLTETQYF. Here the CDR3 DNA reads TGCGCCAGCAGCCAGGATCTTACGGAGACCCAGTACTTC.

The J gene is TRBJ2-1, the V gene TRBV12-3 or TRBV12-4; D gene unclear. This CDR3 has 13 amino acids. Trimming took 8 bases from V and 4 from J, leaving 12 bases between them. The CDR3 loop reads CASCQKLYNEQFF. The CDR3 DNA sequence: TGTGCCAGCTGCCAGAAATTGTACAATGAGCAGTTCTTC.

The chain combines TRBV6-5 with TRBJ2-7, with a weak D call TRBD2 (5 bases). Trimming took 4 bases from V and 6 from J, leaving 16 bases between them. The V gene's germline CDR1 is MNHEY and CDR2 SVGAGI. The CDR3 runs to 14 residues. The CDR3 is CASSFNGLIGEQYF. The CDR3 DNA is TGTGCCAGCAGTTTCAACGGACTGATCGGCGAGCAGTACTTC.

This clonotype appeared a few times. This chain uses TRBV15 with TRBJ2-1, with no clear D. The germline gives CDR1 LNHNV, CDR2 YYDKDF (reference sequence). Trimming removed 1 base from V and 8 bases from J, with 15 bases in between. This CDR3 region has 15 residues. The CDR3 DNA follows: TGTGCCACCAGCAGAGGACCGACACCGGCCGATGAGCAGTTCTTC. This translates into CATSRGPTPADEQFF.

This clonotype was seen a handful of times. The chain joins TRBV2 to TRBJ2-7; no reliable D call. The germline V gene encodes CDR1 SNHLY and CDR2 FYNNEI. The CDR3 loop spans 16 amino acids. V lost 3 bases to trimming and J lost 0 bases, with 15 bases between them. This CDR3 reads CASSDYVKDSSYEQYF. For the CDR3, the DNA is TGTGCCAGCAGTGACTACGTAAAGGATAGCTCCTACGAGCAGTACTTC.

The rearrangement links TRBV11-2 to TRBJ2-5; perhaps TRBD2 as D (5 bases). CDR3 length equals 15 residues. Germline loops: CDR1 SGHAT, CDR2 FQNNGV. Trimming removed 5 bases from V and 2 bases from J, with 15 bases in between. The CDR3 nucleotides are TGTGCCAGCAGCCTCCGGGGTAGCCAGCAAGAGACCCAGTACTTC. This translates into CASSLRGSQQETQYF.

The chain's CDR3 is CASRPTAEYEQYF. CDR3 DNA sequence: TGTGCCAGCAGGCCTACAGCCGAATACGAGCAGTACTTC. This chain links TRBV5-8 with TRBJ2-7; D gene ambiguous. Trimming left V 5 bases short and J 4 bases short, with 13 bases between. Germline V gene sequence: CDR1 SGHTS, CDR2 YDEGEE. The CDR3 runs to 13 residues.

The rearrangement uses TRBV12-3 or TRBV12-4 and TRBJ1-2; no reliable D call. V was clipped by 5 bases and J by 7 bases, with 14 bases between them. This CDR3 region has 13 residues. The chain's CDR3 is CASSPSADGGYTF. The CDR3 bases are TGTGCCAGCAGTCCATCCGCAGATGGTGGCTACACCTTC.

This chain joins TRBV12-3 or TRBV12-4 and TRBJ2-3; either TRBD1 or TRBD2 may supply D (6 bases each). The germline V and J ends were trimmed by 5 bases and 6 bases, with 21 bases remaining between them. The CDR3 consists of 16 residues. The CDR3: CASSPVPPGARDTQYF. CDR3 coding DNA: TGTGCCAGCAGTCCGGTTCCTCCGGGGGCCCGGGATACGCAGTATTTT.

The chain carries TRBV9 and TRBJ1-2; D not certain. Germline-derived CDR1 and CDR2 are SGDLS and YYNGEE. Trimming took 0 bases from V and 4 from J, leaving 10 bases between them. The CDR3 runs to 14 residues. The chain's CDR3 is CASSVDVGGYGYTF. The CDR3 DNA reads TGTGCCAGCAGCGTAGATGTGGGAGGCTATGGCTACACCTTC.

This clonotype was detected only a few times. The chain links TRBV7-2 to TRBJ1-2; D may be TRBD1 (6 bases). Trimming cost V 5 bases and J 1 base, with 11 bases left between them. The CDR3 contains 14 residues. In germline, CDR1 is SGHTA, CDR2 FQGNSA. For the CDR3, the DNA is TGTGCCAGCAGCCTCTGGACAGTTAACTATGGCTACACCTTC. As protein: CASSLWTVNYGYTF.

The chain carries TRBV27 and TRBJ2-2, with D tentatively TRBD2 (6 bases). CDR3 length equals 14 residues. With 1 base removed from V and 6 bases from J, the gap between germline ends came to 9 bases. Germline V gene data show CDR1 as MNHEY and CDR2 as SMNVEV (reference sequence). The CDR3 loop is CASSLYRGSGELFF. The DNA of the CDR3 is TGTGCCAGCAGTTTATATCGGGGGTCCGGGGAGCTGTTTTTT.

There are many counts of this clonotype. The rearrangement uses TRBV7-8 and TRBJ2-3; D not certain. The CDR3 has 15 residues. Germline V CDR1 and CDR2: SGHVS, FQNEAQ. Trimming removed 4 bases at V and 1 base at J, with 12 bases between. CDR3 in DNA: TGTGCCAGCAGCTATGGTTCTCCTCGCACAGATACGCAGTATTTT. It translates to CASSYGSPRTDTQYF.

This clonotype was found a few times. The V gene is TRBV12-3 or TRBV12-4, the J gene TRBJ2-7; 8 bases map to TRBD1. V dropped 4 bases and J dropped 3; count of bases not matched to a gene: 5. The CDR3 spans 14 residues. The CDR3 DNA sequence: TGTGCCAGCAGTTCCCCGGACAGGGACTACGAGCAGTACTTC. Translating gives CASSSPDRDYEQYF.

This clonotype was seen more than once but under ten times. V and J are TRBV20-1 and TRBJ1-1; no clear D gene. CDR3 size: 15 residues. V lost 5 bases and J lost 10, with 26 bases in between. Germline lookup yields CDR1 DFQATT and CDR2 SNEGSKA (reference sequence). This CDR3 reads CSALPGVLDMGRAFF. The CDR3 DNA reads TGCAGTGCTCTGCCCGGGGTACTCGATATGGGCAGAGCTTTCTTT.